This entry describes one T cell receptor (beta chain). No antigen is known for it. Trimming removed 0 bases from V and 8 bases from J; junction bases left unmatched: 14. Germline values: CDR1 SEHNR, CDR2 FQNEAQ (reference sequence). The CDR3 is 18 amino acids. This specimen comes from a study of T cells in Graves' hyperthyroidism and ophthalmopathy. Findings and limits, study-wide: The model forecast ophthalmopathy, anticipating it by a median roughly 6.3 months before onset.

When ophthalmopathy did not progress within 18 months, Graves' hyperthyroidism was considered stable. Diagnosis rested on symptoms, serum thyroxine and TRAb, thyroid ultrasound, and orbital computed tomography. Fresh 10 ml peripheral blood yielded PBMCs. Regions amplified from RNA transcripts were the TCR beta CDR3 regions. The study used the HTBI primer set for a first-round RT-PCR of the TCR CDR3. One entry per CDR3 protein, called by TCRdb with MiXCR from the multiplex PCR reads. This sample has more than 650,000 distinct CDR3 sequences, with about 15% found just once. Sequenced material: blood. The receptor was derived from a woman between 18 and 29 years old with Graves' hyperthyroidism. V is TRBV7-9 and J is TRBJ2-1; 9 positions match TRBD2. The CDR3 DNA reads TGTGCCAGCAGCTTAGCGGGATTAGCGGGAGAGGAATTTCATGAGCAGTTCTTC. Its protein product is CASSLAGLAGEEFHEQFF.